The clone carrying this T cell receptor (beta chain) appeared a few times. Some clones are missing from TCRdb's copy, which holds only in-frame ones; the method was immunoSEQ multiplex PCR. The profile covers around 400,000 clones, with approximately 91% appearing a single time and roughly 1.4% taken by the ten largest. Which cohort a participant joined came from the clinical history participants gave. It was within 2 weeks before study entry that exposed participants met a COVID-19 case. These data belong to a study of blood T cell repertoires in COVID-19. Across the whole study: The United States, Italy and Spain were the sources of the acute and convalescent COVID-19 samples. PBMCs, B-cell-depleted T cells, or T cells were the source of the cDNA or gDNA that made up the material.

Germline lookup yields CDR1 MNHEY and CDR2 SMNVEV (reference sequence). The V end lost 5 bases, the J end lost 7 bases, and 9 bases lay between the germline ends. The CDR3 runs to 12 residues. Sequencing input: PBMCs or T cells enriched from blood (not recorded which). The source of this sequence is a woman aged 18-29 years who had been exposed to COVID-19. V is TRBV27 and J is TRBJ2-1, with D maybe TRBD1 (6 bases). The CDR3 bases are TGTGCCAGCAGTACAACAGGGAATGAGCAGTTCTTC. Translating gives CASSTTGNEQFF.